Following are 17 T cell receptor beta chains from one sample sequenced in a study of blood T cell repertoires in COVID-19 (dated by TCRdb to about 2020). Library method: the immunoSEQ multiplex PCR assay. TCRdb took over this immuneACCESS table, retaining in-frame rearrangements with V and J assigned. Such tables are incomplete; in checked studies, under half of the missing clones stem from an unresolved V gene, and the remainder is unexplained. For this sample there are 100,000 to 150,000 clones; roughly 84% appear just once. The top ten hold more than 1.3% of the sample. The sample comprised peripheral blood. Source of these receptors: a man in his sixties with acute or convalescent COVID-19.

The chain uses TRBV5-6 and TRBJ1-1; 7 bases are shared with TRBD1. Germline V lookup: CDR1 SGHDT, CDR2 YYEEEE. This CDR3 spans 16 amino acids. Trimming cost V 2 bases and J 0 bases; bases outside gene matches: 7. The CDR3 nucleotides read TGTGCCAGCAGCTTTGGGCCGGGACAGCTGAACACTGAAGCTTTCTTT. The encoded protein is CASSFGPGQLNTEAFF.

V and J are TRBV5-1 and TRBJ2-4, with 7 bases that match TRBD1. This CDR3 contains 15 residues. V lost 2 bases and J lost 1; bases outside the gene matches: 3. Germline CDR1 is SGHRS and CDR2 is YFSETQ. CDR3 bases: TGCGCCAGCAGCTTAGGGGGCACGGCCAAAAACATTCAGTACTTC. Amino acids: CASSLGGTAKNIQYF.

This chain links TRBV6-1 with TRBJ1-2; D unclear. CDR1 and CDR2 (germline): MNHNS, SASEGT. V was clipped by 3 bases and J by 2 bases, with 7 bases between them. This CDR3 is built from 13 residues. This CDR3 is CASSEGSNYGYTF. The CDR3, as DNA: TGTGCCAGCAGTGAGGGCAGCAACTATGGCTACACCTTC.

The chain is built from TRBV5-4 and TRBJ2-7; the match to TRBD1 covers 10 bases. Germline V gene lookup returns CDR1 SGHNT and CDR2 YYREEE (reference sequence). CDR3 length: 13 residues. The J segment lost 7 bases and the V segment lost 4 bases, leaving 5 bases of the junction unmatched. For the CDR3, the DNA is TGTGCCAGCAGCACCGGGACAGGGGTTGAGCAGTACTTC. This codes for CASSTGTGVEQYF.

The chain is built from TRBV9 and TRBJ2-1; no clear D gene. Germline assignment: CDR1 SGDLS and CDR2 YYNGEE. CDR3 length: 13 amino acids. Deletions cut 2 bases from V and 9 bases from J, with 12 bases between. The CDR3 sequence: CASSVQTLGEQFF. In nucleotides, the CDR3 is TGTGCCAGCAGCGTGCAGACTTTAGGTGAGCAGTTCTTC.

The V gene is TRBV6-5, the J gene TRBJ2-1; 12 bases are a match to TRBD2. The CDR3 extends over 15 amino acids. CDR1 is MNHEY, CDR2 SVGAGI, per germline. J lost 9 bases, V lost 7 bases, and 10 bases had no gene match. The chain's CDR3 is CASTLLAGGQSEQFF. The CDR3 DNA is TGTGCCAGCACCCTTCTAGCGGGGGGGCAAAGTGAGCAGTTCTTC.

This clone showed up just once. The V gene is TRBV6-1, the J gene TRBJ2-3; D unclear. Germline V gene lookup returns CDR1 MNHNS and CDR2 SASEGT. The length of the CDR3 is 11 residues. The V gene lost 2 bases and the J gene lost 6 bases, with 3 bases spanning the gap. The CDR3 DNA is TGTGCCAGCAGTGAACTCGATACGCAGTATTTT. Its translation: CASSELDTQYF.

V gene TRBV5-6 combines with J gene TRBJ2-1; a weak D match, TRBD1 (7 bases). The CDR3 has 15 residues. Trimming took off 4 bases at V and 3 bases at J, with 14 bases between the two ends. Germline V CDR1 and CDR2: SGHDT, YYEEEE. CDR3 region: CASSHNRGGYNEQFF. In DNA, the CDR3 is TGTGCCAGCAGCCACAACAGGGGAGGCTACAATGAGCAGTTCTTC. The full variable domain, its missing parts supplied by reference TRBV5-6 and TRBJ2-1, is DAGVTQSPTHLIKTRGQQVTLRCSPKSGHDTVSWYQQALGQGPQFIFQYYEEEERQRGNFPDRFSGHQFPNYSSELNVNALLLGDSALYLCASSHNRGGYNEQFFGPGTRLTVL.

The sample holds a few counts of this clone. The V gene is TRBV5-1, the J gene TRBJ1-6; D perhaps matches TRBD1 (6 bases). Germline V gene lookup returns CDR1 SGHRS and CDR2 YFSETQ. V was trimmed by 7 bases and J by 10 bases, leaving 12 bases between them. CDR3 length: 12 residues. CDR3 bases: TGCGCCAGCCGGGACACTAACTCACCCCTCCACTTT. This translates into CASRDTNSPLHF.

This chain links TRBV27 with TRBJ2-3; 8 bases align to TRBD2. Looked up from germline, CDR1 is MNHEY and CDR2 is SMNVEV (reference sequence). This CDR3 region has 15 residues. V lost 4 bases to trimming and J lost 4 bases; unmatched junction nucleotides: 7. The DNA of the CDR3 is TGTGCCAGCAGTTCACGAGCGGGAGTTGCAGATACGCAGTATTTT. Translating it yields CASSSRAGVADTQYF.

The chain recombines TRBV9 with TRBJ2-5; TRBD2 aligns across 9 bases. The V gene end was trimmed by 4 bases and the J gene end by 4 bases; junction bases not matched to a gene: 11. This CDR3 is built from 16 residues. Germline V lookup: CDR1 SGDLS, CDR2 YYNGEE. The CDR3 sequence is CASSPPSAGGGETQYF. CDR3 nucleotide sequence: TGTGCCAGCAGCCCCCCGTCAGCGGGAGGCGGAGAGACCCAGTACTTC.

The V gene is TRBV5-1, the J gene TRBJ1-4; TRBD1 is a possible D gene (5 bases). V shed 0 bases and J shed 4 bases, with 13 bases lying between them. The CDR3 is 16 amino acids. Germline CDR1 and CDR2: SGHRS and YFSETQ. CDR3 DNA: TGCGCCAGCAGCTTGGTTTCGACAGACGGTAATGAAAAACTGTTTTTT. This sequence encodes CASSLVSTDGNEKLFF.

The chain carries TRBV15 and TRBJ1-3; D is unclear. Trimming shortened V by 3 bases and J by 0 bases, and 9 bases separated the two germline ends. This CDR3 has 15 residues. Germline CDR1 reads LNHNV; CDR2 reads YYDKDF (reference sequence). Written as DNA, the CDR3 is TGTGCCACCAGCAGTTTACTTTCCTCTGGAAACACCATATATTTT. Amino acid sequence: CATSSLLSSGNTIYF.

The rearrangement joins TRBV3-1 (or the pseudogene TRBV3-2) to TRBJ2-5, with a possible D match to TRBD1 (6 bases). The germline V gene has CDR1 LGHDT and CDR2 YNNKEL (reference sequence). This CDR3 has 14 amino acids. V was pared by 1 base and J by 4 bases, with 10 bases between. The chain's CDR3 is CASSQGTAPETQYF. The CDR3, as DNA: TGTGCCAGCAGCCAAGGGACAGCGCCAGAGACCCAGTACTTC.

The chain recombines TRBV5-4 with TRBJ1-3; 10 bases are shared with TRBD1. J lost 4 bases, V lost 4 bases, and 5 bases had no gene match. This CDR3 has 15 amino acids. Germline V gene data show CDR1 as SGHNT and CDR2 as YYREEE (reference sequence). CDR3 sequence: CASSLDRGLGNTIYF. DNA of the CDR3: TGTGCCAGCAGCCTCGACAGGGGGCTAGGAAACACCATATATTTT.

The chain's CDR3 is CASSLPRTGNTDTQYF. The CDR3 DNA sequence: TGTGCCAGTAGTCTCCCCCGGACAGGGAACACAGATACGCAGTATTTT. V gene TRBV19 combines with J gene TRBJ2-3; 8 bases line up with TRBD1. The junction had 9 bases not matched to a gene; V was cut back by 5 bases and J by 2 bases. The CDR3 is 16 amino acids. Looked up from germline, CDR1 is LNHDA and CDR2 is SQIVND (reference sequence).

The CDR3 sequence: CASSQDRTGAETQYF. CDR3 DNA: TGTGCCAGCAGCCAAGATCGGACAGGGGCGGAGACCCAGTACTTC. This chain connects TRBV14 to TRBJ2-5; 9 nucleotides align to TRBD1. Losses at the gene ends were 0 bases for V and 5 bases for J; bases not matched to a gene: 4. Per germline, CDR1 SGHDN and CDR2 FVKESK. The CDR3 has 15 amino acids.